This TCR beta chain was identified in a study of early T cells in non-severe SARS-CoV-2 infection. About the research overall: Chains were unpaired, as sequencing was done on bulk RNA from unsorted whole blood. Broader study findings: Matching against VDJdb likely underestimated virus-specific expansions, favoring anti-spike CD8.

Individual cDNA molecules received unique molecular identifiers. TCRdb redid the calling of the 5' RACE reads with MiXCR, one entry per CDR3 protein. The sample carries 100,000 or so distinct CDR3 sequences, 16% recorded once. With regard to this clonotype: The target antigen is unknown.

Specimen: whole blood, collected at baseline. This TCR was sampled from an adult who was a healthcare worker with PCR-confirmed SARS-CoV-2 infection or an uninfected control (not recorded which).

This chain's CDR3 is CASSEGGQKTNTKQYF. Here the CDR3 DNA reads TGTGCCAGCAGCGAGGGCGGCCAAAAGACTAATACGAAGCAGTACTTC. V and J are TRBV9 and TRBJ2-7, with D maybe TRBD2 (5 bases). The CDR3 runs 16 residues. Germline assignment: CDR1 SGDLS and CDR2 YYNGEE. Trimming removed 3 bases from V and 8 bases from J, with 24 bases in between. The variable domain in full, with the rest retrieved from reference TRBV9 and TRBJ2-7, is DSGVTQTPKHLITATGQRVTLRCSPRSGDLSVYWYQQSLDQGLQFLIQYYNGEERAKGNILERFSAQQFPDLHSELNLSSLELGDSALYFCASSEGGQKTNTKQYFGPGTRLTVT.